The entry that follows covers one T cell receptor beta chain sequence. What it binds is not known. Primers included in the PCR were 60 Vbeta and 13 Jbeta primers. TCRdb's copy holds only in-frame clones and misses some; the assay was immunoSEQ multiplex PCR. The sample has around 180,000 clones, approximately 79% seen once. In germline, CDR1 is MDHEN, CDR2 SYDVKM. With 2 bases removed from V and 4 bases from J, the gap between germline ends came to 13 bases. This CDR3 is 15 amino acids long. This sample is drawn from a study of cytomegalovirus exposure and HLA in healthy donors. Whole-study context: Sequencing of about 179 million T cells in an earlier analysis found roughly 120 million unique TCR beta sequences.

Study-level points and caveats: Immune exposure was documented only through CMV serostatus. Presence/absence analysis assumed near-uniform sequencing depth across donors. In a later analysis, TCR beta V- and J-gene trimming was associated with a missense DCLRE1C variant.

The rearrangement links TRBV28 to TRBJ2-3, with TRBD2 as a possible D gene (6 bases). Sequenced sample: PBMCs. The source is a woman aged 40 to 50 in good health and CMV-seronegative. This chain's CDR3 is CASSLAGFGADTQYF. The CDR3 DNA reads as TGTGCCAGCAGTTTAGCGGGGTTTGGCGCAGATACGCAGTATTTT.